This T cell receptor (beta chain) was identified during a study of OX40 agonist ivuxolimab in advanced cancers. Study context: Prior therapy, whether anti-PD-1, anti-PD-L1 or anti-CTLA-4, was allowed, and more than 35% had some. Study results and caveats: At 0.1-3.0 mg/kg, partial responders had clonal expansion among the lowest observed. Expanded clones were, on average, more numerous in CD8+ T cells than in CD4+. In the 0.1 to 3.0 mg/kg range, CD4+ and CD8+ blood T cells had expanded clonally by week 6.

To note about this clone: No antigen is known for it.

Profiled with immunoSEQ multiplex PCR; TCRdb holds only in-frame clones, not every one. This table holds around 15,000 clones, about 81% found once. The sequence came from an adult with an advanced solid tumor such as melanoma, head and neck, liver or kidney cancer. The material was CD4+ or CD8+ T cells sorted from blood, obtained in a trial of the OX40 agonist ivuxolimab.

CDR3 sequence reads: CAISEFDAGEETQYF. The CDR3 DNA reads TGTGCCATCAGTGAATTTGATGCAGGGGAAGAGACCCAGTACTTC. This chain links TRBV10-3 with TRBJ2-5; TRBD1 might be the D (6 bases). V was shortened by 3 bases and J by 3 bases, with 14 bases between the two germline ends. From germline, CDR1 is ENHRY and CDR2 SYGVKD. The CDR3 runs 15 residues.